These 5 T cell receptor beta chains were sequenced from one sample in a study of Tregs in tolerant kidney transplant recipients (dated by TCRdb to the late 2010s). Libraries were constructed by the immunoSEQ multiplex PCR assay. This immuneACCESS table, as held by TCRdb, lists in-frame sequences with V and J called but not all clones. Of the missing ones, under half trace to an unresolved V gene in checked studies; the others have no known cause. The table of this sample itemizes about 48,000 clones. The ten largest clones represent around 0.8% of the sample. Read against the paper, the sample's time point label means: blood sample drawn before combined kidney and bone marrow transplant. The sequencing here drew on CD4+ T cells from blood, taken before the transplant. Receptors originate from a human donor who received a combined kidney and bone marrow transplant.

With regard to this clone: The CDR3 end is not reached by the read, which stops 3 residues before it; the germline J gene fills it in. The chain joins TRBV2 to TRBJ1-5, with D possibly TRBD1 on 6 matching bases. Germline V gene data show CDR1 as SNHLY and CDR2 as FYNNEI. CDR3 size: 17 residues. The V end was cut by 5 bases, the J end by 0 bases, with 17 bases between. The sequenced CDR3 bases are TGTGCCAGCAGTTTTACTGGACAGCCTGGTAGCAATCAGCCC. This gives the protein CASSFTGQPGSNQP. The complete CDR3 protein is CASSFTGQPGSNQPQHF.

To note about this clone: The read falls 3 residues short of the CDR3 end, and the missing part is taken from the germline J gene. V is TRBV20-1 and J is TRBJ1-4, with D possibly TRBD1 on 5 matching bases. The CDR3 is made up of 18 amino acids. Trimming removed 0 bases from V and 4 bases from J, with 21 bases in between. CDR1 and CDR2 (germline): DFQATT, SNEGSKA (reference sequence). The DNA read from the CDR3 is TGCAGTGCTAGAGATTACCGGGGGGGACCTGGGATTAATGAAAAA. Its translation: CSARDYRGGPGINEK. The whole CDR3 reads CSARDYRGGPGINEKLFF.

On this clone: The read terminates 3 residues before the CDR3 end, so the remaining end is supplied by the germline J gene. Other nucleotide sequences from this sample produce the same CDR3. The chain joins TRBV7-9 to TRBJ1-5, with unresolved D. The length of the CDR3 is 13 residues. Per the germline V gene, CDR1 is SEHNR and CDR2 is FQNEAQ (reference sequence). Trimming took off 3 bases at V and 4 bases at J, with 7 bases between the two ends. The CDR3: CASSFSGNQPQHF. Partial CDR3 DNA: TGTGCCAGCAGCTTTTCCGGTAATCAGCCC. The variable domain in full, completed from reference TRBV7-9 and TRBJ1-5, reads DTGVSQNPRHKITKRGQNVTFRCDPISEHNRLYWYRQTLGQGPEFLTYFQNEAQLEKSRLLSDRFSAERPKGSFSTLEIQRTEQGDSAMYLCASSFSGNQPQHFGDGTRLSIL.

Comment on this clone: Sequencing ends 3 residues short of the CDR3 end; the germline J gene provides the rest. The chain joins TRBV2 to TRBJ2-3; D remains unclear. Germline lookup yields CDR1 SNHLY and CDR2 FYNNEI. CDR3 length equals 13 residues. Trimming shortened V by 2 bases and J by 2 bases, and 5 bases separated the two germline ends. Partial CDR3 DNA: TGTGCCAGCAGTGAAAGACTCACAGATACG. Its translation is CASSERLTDT. The whole CDR3 region reads CASSERLTDTQYF.

The CDR3 sequence is CASSDGTSEPYEQYF. CDR3 DNA (partial): TGCGCCAGCAGTGATGGGACTAGCGAGCCCTACGAG. The rearrangement uses TRBV10-1 and TRBJ2-7, with 10 bases matching TRBD2. Read data end 3 residues before the CDR3 end; the end is taken from the germline J gene. Germline trimming cut 3 bases from V and 2 bases from J; bases unmatched to any gene: 4. Germline lookup yields CDR1 WNHNN and CDR2 SYGVQD (reference sequence). This CDR3 has 15 amino acids.